This TCR beta chain was found in a study of T-cell memory formation after mild COVID-19. Study overall: The two donors had largely donor-specific TCR clusters. Points from the study as a whole: Nothing showed for sure that second-wave clones peaking on day 37 were SARS-CoV-2 specific. The finding that pre-infection memory included some responding clones suggested that cross-reactive memory joined.

Sample barcodes and UMIs were carried by the TCR alpha and TCR beta cDNA libraries that 5'RACE generated with constant-segment primers. One entry per CDR3 protein results from TCRdb running MiXCR on the 5' RACE reads. The table shows 350,000 to 450,000 distinct CDR3 sequences, with roughly 26% occurring only once. To note about this clonotype: Its antigen is not known.

CDR1 is MNHNS and CDR2 is SASEGT in the germline V gene. With 6 bases clipped from V and 4 bases from J, the junction kept 11 bases outside the gene matches. The CDR3 is made up of 15 amino acids. The chain links TRBV6-1 to TRBJ2-5, with 7 bases fitting TRBD1. The receptor was derived from an adult woman who had mild COVID-19 (a few samples of this study predate the infection). Cell type and time point are not known. The sample taken for sequencing was PBMCs or a T cell subset sorted from them (not recorded which). CDR3: CASRRTGTLGETQYF. The DNA of the CDR3 is TGTGCCAGCAGGAGGACAGGTACCCTAGGAGAGACCCAGTACTTC.